The 27 T cell receptor beta chains listed next were all sequenced from one sample in a study of metastatic and nonmetastatic thyroid tumors (dated by TCRdb to the early 2020s). No treatment had been received by any patient before thyroid surgery. The library relied on PCR. These reads were obtained on an Illumina HiSeq 4000. TCRdb reran the public reads through fastp at Q25 and MiXCR, keeping productive beta chains. The sample yields 72,000 or so clones; 18% were counted once. The top ten clonotypes cover roughly 13% of the sample. Sequenced material: blood. These receptor sequences come from a female donor with papillary thyroid cancer or a benign thyroid nodule (not recorded which). Some clones in this sample may be carry-over from other donors' samples.

This clone is categorized as medium-sized. This chain links TRBV4-1 with TRBJ2-7, with a tentative D call TRBD2 (6 bases). This CDR3 is 16 amino acids long. Germline-derived CDR1 and CDR2 are MGHRA and YSYEKL. Deletions cut 0 bases from V and 1 base from J, with 13 bases between. CDR3 loop: CASSQDPGVPSYEQYF. In DNA form, the CDR3 reads TGCGCCAGCAGCCAAGATCCGGGAGTCCCTTCCTACGAGCAGTACTTC.

The rearrangement joins TRBV19 to TRBJ2-7; TRBD2 agrees at 10 bases. Germline loops: CDR1 LNHDA, CDR2 SQIVND (reference sequence). With V trimmed by 5 bases and J by 4 bases, 20 bases remained unmatched. The CDR3 loop spans 19 amino acids. As DNA, the CDR3 is TGTGCCAGTAGTCCCTTGGTACTAGCGGGATGTCCCCCATCATACGAGCAGTACTTC. Translating it yields CASSPLVLAGCPPSYEQYF.

The rearrangement uses TRBV13 and TRBJ2-7, with 10 bases that match TRBD2. This CDR3 comprises 13 residues. Germline assignment: CDR1 PRHDT and CDR2 FYEKMQ (reference sequence). V lost 5 bases and J lost 7; bases outside the gene matches: 5. The CDR3: CASSKGLAREQYF. For the CDR3, the DNA is TGTGCCAGCAGCAAGGGACTAGCGAGGGAGCAGTACTTC.

This sequence joins TRBV5-1 and TRBJ2-3; D possibly uses TRBD1 or TRBD2 (5 bases each). V lost 0 bases to trimming and J lost 4 bases, with 24 bases between them. This CDR3 contains 19 residues. Per the germline V gene, CDR1 is SGHRS and CDR2 is YFSETQ. CDR3 sequence: CASSLGFLGTLQEADTQYF. The CDR3 coding sequence is TGCGCCAGCAGCTTGGGATTTTTGGGGACCCTGCAAGAAGCAGATACGCAGTATTTT.

The genes are TRBV11-2 and TRBJ2-3; 14 bases agree with TRBD2. Per germline, CDR1 SGHAT and CDR2 FQNNGV. CDR3 size: 17 residues. Trimming removed 5 bases from V and 2 bases from J; junction bases left unmatched: 6. The CDR3 DNA follows: TGTGCCAGCAGCATTAGACTAGCGGGAGGGCCCACAGATACGCAGTATTTT. Encoded protein: CASSIRLAGGPTDTQYF.

This clone was recorded many times. Other DNA variants within this sample encode the same CDR3. CDR3 sequence (DNA): TGCGCCAGCAGCCTCCAGGATCCTAGCAATCAGCCCCAGCATTTT. Translation: CASSLQDPSNQPQHF. This chain links TRBV5-1 with TRBJ1-5; D uncertain. In germline, CDR1 is SGHRS, CDR2 YFSETQ. The germline V and J ends were trimmed by 4 bases and 0 bases, with 11 bases remaining between them. The CDR3 runs 15 residues. Combining the CDR3 with reference TRBV5-1 and TRBJ1-5 gives the whole variable domain KAGVTQTPRYLIKTRGQQVTLSCSPISGHRSVSWYQQTPGQGLQFLFEYFSETQRNKGNFPGRFSGRQFSNSRSEMNVSTLELGDSALYLCASSLQDPSNQPQHFGDGTRLSIL.

Comments on this clone: This sequence may be a read error, since a much larger clone differs from it by one base. The chain uses TRBV20-1 and TRBJ2-1, with 10 nucleotides matching TRBD1. The CDR3 is 15 residues long. Germline V lookup: CDR1 DFQATT, CDR2 SNEGSKA (reference sequence). The junction had 11 bases not matched to a gene; V was cut back by 5 bases and J by 7 bases. The CDR3 reads CSASNAGQGWNEQFF. CDR3 in DNA: TGCAGTGCTTCTAACGCGGGACAGGGGTGGAATGAGCAGTTCTTC.

This clone was seen a handful of times. The V gene is TRBV6-2 or TRBV6-3, the J gene TRBJ1-6; TRBD1 is a possible D gene (5 bases). Germline CDR1 is MNHEY and CDR2 is SVGEGT. Trimming removed 4 bases at V and 7 bases at J, with 20 bases between. This CDR3 spans 17 amino acids. CDR3 bases: TGTGCCAGCAGTTGGACATGGGGCGTCGGAGGGAATTCACCCCTCCACTTT. Residues: CASSWTWGVGGNSPLHF.

This clone came up many times. A much larger clone lies a single base off, so this may be a read error. This sample includes further DNA sequences coding for the same CDR3. The rearrangement links TRBV11-2 to TRBJ1-2; D possibly corresponds to TRBD1 (6 bases). Trimming shortened V by 5 bases and J by 4 bases, and 14 bases separated the two germline ends. CDR1 is SGHAT, CDR2 FQNNGV, per germline. The CDR3 covers 14 residues. CDR3 nucleotide sequence: TGTGCCAGCAGCCCCCCGGGGGCTGGCTATGGCTACACCTTC. It encodes CASSPPGAGYGYTF.

The table lists this clone with many counts. This chain connects TRBV27 to TRBJ2-3; 8 bases align to TRBD1. V trimming: 6 bases; J trimming: 5 bases; junction bases outside the gene matches: 10. CDR1 MNHEY and CDR2 SMNVEV come from the germline V gene (reference sequence). The CDR3 is 15 amino acids. CDR3 DNA sequence: TGTGCCAGCAGGTTAGACAGGGGCGCAAGAGATACGCAGTATTTT. As protein: CASRLDRGARDTQYF.

This clone has at least ten counts. The V and J genes are TRBV5-6 and TRBJ1-2; a weak D match, TRBD1 (6 bases). V lost 1 base and J 1 base, leaving 17 bases between the germline ends. This CDR3 spans 17 amino acids. Germline lookup yields CDR1 SGHDT and CDR2 YYEEEE. CDR3 in DNA: TGTGCCAGCAGCTTGTGGGAGGCGGGGACAAGTAACTATGGCTACACCTTC. Residues: CASSLWEAGTSNYGYTF. The full variable domain, rest sourced from reference TRBV5-6 and TRBJ1-2, is DAGVTQSPTHLIKTRGQQVTLRCSPKSGHDTVSWYQQALGQGPQFIFQYYEEEERQRGNFPDRFSGHQFPNYSSELNVNALLLGDSALYLCASSLWEAGTSNYGYTFGSGTRLTVV.

In its sample, this clone is medium-sized. This chain links TRBV18 with TRBJ2-7; 7 positions match TRBD2. V lost 6 bases, J lost 2 bases, and 4 bases stayed unmatched. Germline CDR1 and CDR2: KGHSH and LQKENI. The CDR3 length is 13 residues. The CDR3 region is CASSGRGAYEQYF. In DNA form, the CDR3 reads TGTGCCAGCTCGGGCCGGGGGGCCTACGAGCAGTACTTC.

This clone was recorded many times. The chain joins TRBV29-1 to TRBJ2-5; a weak D match, TRBD1 (5 bases). V lost 3 bases and J 0 bases, leaving 8 bases between the germline ends. Germline V lookup: CDR1 SQVTM, CDR2 ANQGSEA. The length of the CDR3 is 13 residues. This CDR3 is CSVDRANQETQYF. CDR3 sequence (DNA): TGCAGCGTTGACAGGGCTAACCAAGAGACCCAGTACTTC.

The rearrangement joins TRBV6-1 to TRBJ1-2; D uncertain. The germline V gene encodes CDR1 MNHNS and CDR2 SASEGT. This CDR3 has 15 residues. V lost 4 bases and J 0 bases, leaving 12 bases between the germline ends. The CDR3 nucleotides read TGTGCCAGCAGTGGCCAGTCGGGAGCTAACTATGGCTACACCTTC. This encodes CASSGQSGANYGYTF.

This clone has at least ten counts. The chain joins TRBV5-1 to TRBJ2-5; no clear D. CDR3 size: 12 residues. V dropped 0 bases and J dropped 5 bases, with 5 bases sitting between them. Germline V gene lookup returns CDR1 SGHRS and CDR2 YFSETQ. The CDR3 sequence is CASSLDQETQYF. In DNA form, the CDR3 reads TGCGCCAGCAGCTTGGATCAGGAGACCCAGTACTTC.

There are many counts of this clone. This chain connects TRBV4-1 to TRBJ2-7; D gene uncertain. The CDR3 has 14 amino acids. CDR1 is MGHRA, CDR2 YSYEKL, per germline. V lost 1 base and J lost 3, with 10 bases in between. The chain's CDR3 is CASSQVKGYYEQYF. In DNA form, the CDR3 reads TGCGCCAGCAGCCAAGTCAAGGGATACTACGAGCAGTACTTC.

This clone was found many times. The chain couples TRBV28 to TRBJ2-2; D might be TRBD2 (7 bases). This CDR3 spans 19 amino acids. Germline CDR1 is MDHEN and CDR2 is SYDVKM. Trimming cost V 6 bases and J 3 bases, with 26 bases left between them. The CDR3 coding sequence is TGTGCCAGCAGCTCTCCACCCTGGGGGGGGCGTATTGACACCGGGGAGCTGTTTTTT. Translation: CASSSPPWGGRIDTGELFF.

The chain has TRBV20-1 and TRBJ2-3; D not resolved. CDR3 length: 12 residues. Between the trimmed V and J ends, which lost 6 bases and 1 base, there was a span of 8 bases. Germline V lookup: CDR1 DFQATT, CDR2 SNEGSKA (reference sequence). The CDR3, as DNA: TGCAGTGCCGAGACACGCACAGATACGCAGTATTTT. Translated, it gives CSAETRTDTQYF.

This clone occurred many times. The V and J genes are TRBV2 and TRBJ2-3, with 7 bases aligning to TRBD2. The CDR3 extends over 20 amino acids. J was trimmed by 2 bases and V by 4 bases; bases with no gene match: 21. CDR1 SNHLY and CDR2 FYNNEI come from the germline V gene. The CDR3 nucleotides are TGTGCCAGCAGTGTTCTTCGCGGGAGTGGGGGAGGGGCCTCCACAGATACGCAGTATTTT. This translates into CASSVLRGSGGGASTDTQYF. Based on the CDR3 plus reference TRBV2 and TRBJ2-3, the full variable domain is EPEVTQTPSHQVTQMGQEVILRCVPISNHLYFYWYRQILGQKVEFLVSFYNNEISEKSEIFDDQFSVERPDGSNFTLKIRSTKLEDSAMYFCASSVLRGSGGGASTDTQYFGPGTRLTVL.

This clone was recorded at least ten times. The chain uses TRBV18 and TRBJ2-3; D uncertain. CDR3 size: 13 residues. Looked up from germline, CDR1 is KGHSH and CDR2 is LQKENI. V was pared by 4 bases and J by 6 bases, with 11 bases between. The CDR3 sequence: CASSQTDPDTQYF. The CDR3 coding sequence is TGTGCCAGCTCACAGACGGATCCGGATACGCAGTATTTT.

This clone was seen more than once but under ten times. The chain links TRBV12-3 or TRBV12-4 to TRBJ1-5; D may be TRBD1 (6 bases). V lost 8 bases and J lost 3, with 20 bases in between. CDR3 length equals 16 residues. The CDR3 nucleotides are TGTGCCAGCCGAAACACAGGGAGTGATATCAATCAGCCCCAGCATTTT. Protein product: CASRNTGSDINQPQHF.

The chain carries TRBV3-1 and TRBJ1-5; D not certain. The V gene lost 1 base and the J gene lost 2 bases, with 3 bases spanning the gap. CDR3 length: 13 residues. Germline loops: CDR1 LGHDT, CDR2 YNNKEL (reference sequence). The CDR3 reads CASSQGRNQPQHF. In nucleotides, the CDR3 is TGTGCCAGCAGCCAAGGGCGCAATCAGCCCCAGCATTTT. The full variable domain, rest sourced from reference TRBV3-1 and TRBJ1-5, is DTAVSQTPKYLVTQMGNDKSIKCEQNLGHDTMYWYKQDSKKFLKIMFSYNNKELIINETVPNRFSPKSPDKAHLNLHINSLELGDSAVYFCASSQGRNQPQHFGDGTRLSIL.

The table lists this clone with many counts. The chain carries TRBV11-1 and TRBJ1-1; maybe TRBD1 (6 bases). V was trimmed by 5 bases and J by 3 bases, leaving 22 bases between them. Germline assignment: CDR1 SGHAT and CDR2 FQDESV (reference sequence). The CDR3 has 17 amino acids. The CDR3 DNA is TGTGCCAGCAGCGTCACCGCAGGGGTTGTCTTGGACACTGAAGCTTTCTTT. Translated, it gives CASSVTAGVVLDTEAFF.

This clone was detected only a few times. One end of the junction is discordant with germline, which a read error may explain. Other DNA variants within this sample encode the same CDR3. This chain joins TRBV18 and TRBJ1-3, with D uncertain. This CDR3 has 15 amino acids. Germline CDR1 and CDR2: KGHSH and LQKENI. CDR3 sequence: CASSPVKLPGNTIYF. CDR3 coding DNA: TGTGCCAGCTCACCAGTCAAATTACCTGGAAACACCATATACTTT.

The rearrangement uses TRBV30 and TRBJ1-3, with 9 bases lining up with TRBD1. V lost 3 bases to trimming and J lost 4 bases; unmatched junction nucleotides: 4. This CDR3 contains 14 residues. In germline, CDR1 is GTSNPN, CDR2 SVGIG (reference sequence). The CDR3 region is CAWRGQGSGNTIYF. In DNA, the CDR3 is TGTGCCTGGAGGGGACAGGGTTCGGGAAACACCATATATTTT.

The chain joins TRBV20-1 to TRBJ2-1, with 10 bases lining up with TRBD2. This CDR3 has 16 amino acids. With V trimmed by 1 base and J by 6 bases, 9 bases remained unmatched. Germline CDR1 is DFQATT and CDR2 is SNEGSKA (reference sequence). The CDR3 loop is CSARGVRLAGVNEQFF. The CDR3 bases are TGCAGTGCTAGAGGGGTGAGGCTAGCGGGGGTCAATGAGCAGTTCTTC.

This clone was seen many times. This chain links TRBV7-9 with TRBJ1-1; tentatively, D is TRBD1 (6 bases). Germline values: CDR1 SEHNR, CDR2 FQNEAQ (reference sequence). V was trimmed by 10 bases and J by 4 bases, leaving 19 bases between them. This CDR3 region has 14 residues. CDR3 nucleotides: TGTGCCACCCACCGGGGGGGCGCGGGCACTGAAGCTTTCTTT. Protein sequence: CATHRGGAGTEAFF.